This TCR beta chain was found in a study of blood T cell repertoires in COVID-19. Study-level information: Some COVID-19 samples were acute and others convalescent; all came from the United States, Italy and Spain.

This clone was counted once. Clones were read by immunoSEQ multiplex PCR, and TCRdb kept only the in-frame ones, dropping some. The sample lists 150,000 to 200,000 clones; 85% to 95% were seen once. Specimen: peripheral blood. This clonotype was sampled from an older woman with COVID-19, enrolled during active disease.

CDR3 nucleotides: TGTGCCAGCAGCCCTAGGGACAGGGAAAACACCATATATTTT. This encodes CASSPRDRENTIYF. The V and J genes are TRBV9 and TRBJ1-3; TRBD1 agrees at 9 bases. Germline V CDR1 and CDR2: SGDLS, YYNGEE. The CDR3 extends over 14 amino acids. V shed 4 bases and J 6 bases; nucleotides not matched to a gene: 5. The whole variable domain, remainder taken from reference TRBV9 and TRBJ1-3, is DSGVTQTPKHLITATGQRVTLRCSPRSGDLSVYWYQQSLDQGLQFLIQYYNGEERAKGNILERFSAQQFPDLHSELNLSSLELGDSALYFCASSPRDRENTIYFGEGSWLTVV.